Listed here are 20 T cell receptor beta chains from one sample, sequenced in a study of T cell responses to AZD1222 COVID-19 vaccine. The data were produced by immunoSEQ multiplex PCR, yet TCRdb's version contains in-frame clones alone and is incomplete. This table holds roughly 200,000 clones, 80% to 95% found once. The sample was peripheral blood, taken 28 days after the second AZD1222 dose. All receptors come from an adult who received the AZD1222 COVID-19 vaccine.

The chain carries TRBV14 and TRBJ2-7, with 7 bases aligning to TRBD1. The CDR3 runs to 15 residues. V lost 5 bases, J lost 3 bases, and 10 bases stayed unmatched. Germline values: CDR1 SGHDN, CDR2 FVKESK. The CDR3 here is CASSSSNRGIYEQYF. The CDR3 DNA is TGTGCCAGCAGCTCATCGAACAGGGGAATCTACGAGCAGTACTTC.

The chain combines TRBV30 with TRBJ2-4; D unresolved. V lost 4 bases and J lost 3, with 16 bases in between. From germline, CDR1 is GTSNPN and CDR2 SVGIG (reference sequence). The CDR3 length is 15 residues. CDR3 sequence (DNA): TGTGCCTGGAACGGACCCGGAAATGGCAAAAACATTCAGTACTTC. It is translated as CAWNGPGNGKNIQYF.

The chain employs TRBV5-1 and TRBJ2-3, with unresolved D. Between the trimmed V and J ends, which lost 0 bases and 4 bases, there was a span of 12 bases. This CDR3 is 15 amino acids long. Germline CDR1 is SGHRS and CDR2 is YFSETQ. The CDR3 region is CASSLGWSPPDTQYF. Written as DNA, the CDR3 is TGCGCCAGCAGCTTGGGTTGGAGTCCTCCAGATACGCAGTATTTT.

The chain has TRBV19 and TRBJ1-4, with TRBD1 as a possible D gene (5 bases). CDR1 and CDR2 (germline): LNHDA, SQIVND (reference sequence). The ends were cut back, 6 bases at V and 8 bases at J, with 16 bases in the middle. The CDR3 has 14 residues. The CDR3 loop reads CASRGREGGEKLFF. DNA of the CDR3: TGTGCCAGTAGGGGCAGGGAGGGAGGAGAAAAACTGTTTTTT.

V gene TRBV2 combines with J gene TRBJ1-2; possible D gene TRBD1, 5 bases. Germline CDR1 and CDR2: SNHLY and FYNNEI. V was clipped by 7 bases and J by 2 bases, with 17 bases between them. CDR3 size: 15 residues. The CDR3 nucleotides are TGTGCCAGCAATTCCCAAGGTGGGGGGAACTATGGCTACACCTTC. Protein: CASNSQGGGNYGYTF.

CDR3 sequence: CASSLGTFSGANVLTF. The DNA of the CDR3 is TGTGCCAGCAGCCTCGGGACCTTCTCTGGGGCCAACGTCCTGACTTTC. The chain joins TRBV7-8 to TRBJ2-6; D could derive from TRBD1 or TRBD2 (5 bases each). Germline-derived CDR1 and CDR2 are SGHVS and FQNEAQ. V was cut by 5 bases and J by 0 bases, with 11 bases left in between. The CDR3 is 16 amino acids. The full variable domain, completed using reference TRBV7-8 and TRBJ2-6, is GAGVSQSPRYKVAKRGQDVALRCDPISGHVSLFWYQQALGQGPEFLTYFQNEAQLDKSGLPSDRFFAERPEGSVSTLKIQRTQQEDSAVYLCASSLGTFSGANVLTFGAGSRLTVL.

This chain connects TRBV24-1 to TRBJ2-5; a possible D gene is TRBD1 (5 bases). V was shortened by 3 bases and J by 2 bases, with 12 bases between the two germline ends. CDR1 is KGHDR and CDR2 is SFDVKD in the germline V gene. The CDR3 consists of 15 residues. CDR3 in amino acids: CATSDPRALQETQYF. The CDR3, as DNA: TGTGCCACCAGTGATCCCAGGGCCTTACAAGAGACCCAGTACTTC.

This clone was picked up one time. The chain recombines TRBV19 with TRBJ2-4, with D perhaps TRBD2 (6 bases). This CDR3 contains 16 residues. CDR1 LNHDA and CDR2 SQIVND come from the germline V gene (reference sequence). V was pared by 1 base and J by 0 bases, with 10 bases between. The CDR3 loop reads CASSIGTGLAKNIQYF. CDR3 nucleotides: TGTGCCAGTAGTATAGGTACGGGACTAGCCAAAAACATTCAGTACTTC.

The genes are TRBV5-1 and TRBJ2-3; 7 nucleotides agree with TRBD2. The CDR3 sequence is 14 residues long. Germline-derived CDR1 and CDR2 are SGHRS and YFSETQ. The ends lost 8 bases at V and 0 bases at J; junction bases unmatched: 6. The CDR3 protein is CASMGRGSTDTQYF. CDR3 nucleotide sequence: TGCGCCAGTATGGGGCGGGGGAGCACAGATACGCAGTATTTT.

The chain uses TRBV5-1 and TRBJ2-4; D remains unclear. CDR3 length equals 14 residues. The germline gives CDR1 SGHRS, CDR2 YFSETQ. V dropped 3 bases and J dropped 0 bases, with 7 bases sitting between them. The DNA of the CDR3 is TGCGCCAGCAGCTCCACATTAGCCAAAAACATTCAGTACTTC. Amino acid sequence: CASSSTLAKNIQYF.

CDR3 loop: CASSWGYSYEQYF. The CDR3 DNA follows: TGTGCCAGCAGCTGGGGGTATTCCTACGAGCAGTACTTC. The chain joins TRBV5-6 to TRBJ2-7; D could derive from TRBD1 or TRBD2 (5 bases each). Per the germline V gene, CDR1 is SGHDT and CDR2 is YYEEEE. V was shortened by 3 bases and J by 1 base, with 8 bases between the two germline ends. The CDR3 is 13 residues long.

This chain's CDR3 is CATSSRDTKGTEAFF. The CDR3 DNA sequence: TGTGCCACCAGCAGTAGGGACACAAAAGGCACTGAAGCTTTCTTT. The rearrangement joins TRBV15 to TRBJ1-1; D is possibly TRBD1 (6 bases). This CDR3 comprises 15 residues. Per germline, CDR1 LNHNV and CDR2 YYDKDF (reference sequence). The ends were cut back, 3 bases at V and 4 bases at J, with 15 bases in the middle.

This chain links TRBV6-1 with TRBJ1-6; 9 bases align to TRBD1. Germline V gene sequence: CDR1 MNHNS, CDR2 SASEGT. With 3 bases clipped from V and 8 bases from J, the junction kept 2 bases outside the gene matches. The CDR3 has 14 amino acids. CDR3 bases: TGTGCCAGCAGTGAGTGGACAGGGGATTCACCCCTCCACTTT. Encoded protein: CASSEWTGDSPLHF.

The chain couples TRBV7-6 to TRBJ2-3; 7 bases agree with TRBD2. This CDR3 contains 15 residues. Germline values: CDR1 SGHVS, CDR2 FNYEAQ. J was trimmed by 4 bases and V by 3 bases; bases with no gene match: 7. CDR3 amino acids: CASSLGGSYADTQYF. CDR3 coding DNA: TGTGCCAGCAGCTTGGGCGGGAGCTACGCAGATACGCAGTATTTT.

The V and J genes are TRBV30 and TRBJ1-6, with 7 nucleotides matching TRBD1. Germline values: CDR1 GTSNPN, CDR2 SVGIG (reference sequence). The ends lost 1 base at V and 9 bases at J; junction bases unmatched: 9. The CDR3 has 15 amino acids. DNA of the CDR3: TGTGCCTGGAGTGCTCGCAGGGGGGTCGGTTCACCCCTCCACTTT. Protein sequence: CAWSARRGVGSPLHF.

The chain is built from TRBV7-3 and TRBJ2-1; 8 bases align to TRBD2. Per the germline V gene, CDR1 is SGHTA and CDR2 is FQGTGA. The CDR3 length is 17 residues. J lost 4 bases, V lost 5 bases, and 13 bases had no gene match. CDR3 protein: CASSLSGIAGSYNEQFF. The CDR3 DNA follows: TGTGCCAGCAGCCTGAGCGGTATAGCGGGGAGTTACAATGAGCAGTTCTTC.

The rearrangement joins TRBV4-2 to TRBJ2-3, with 9 bases matching TRBD2. V was clipped by 4 bases and J by 4 bases; unmatched bases: 3. The CDR3 is 14 amino acids. Germline V gene data show CDR1 as LGHNA and CDR2 as YNFKEQ. The CDR3 bases are TGTGCCAGCAGCCCGCGGGGGGGTCCAGATACGCAGTATTTT. It yields the protein CASSPRGGPDTQYF.

The chain links TRBV11-3 to TRBJ2-1; the D gene is possibly TRBD2 (6 bases). V dropped 1 base and J dropped 0 bases, with 16 bases sitting between them. CDR3 length equals 18 residues. Germline CDR1 reads SGHNT; CDR2 reads YENEEA. The CDR3 is CASSLGGPAGFSYNEQFF. The CDR3 nucleotides are TGTGCCAGCAGCTTAGGGGGACCGGCGGGGTTCTCCTACAATGAGCAGTTCTTC.

The chain recombines TRBV6-5 with TRBJ1-5; D gene unclear. Per the germline V gene, CDR1 is MNHEY and CDR2 is SVGAGI. The germline V and J ends were trimmed by 2 bases and 6 bases, with 8 bases remaining between them. This CDR3 has 13 residues. The CDR3 spells CASSYDETQPQHF. CDR3 in DNA: TGTGCCAGCAGTTACGACGAGACTCAGCCCCAGCATTTT.

The sample holds one count of this clone. CDR3: CASRTPGTAGREQFF. In DNA form, the CDR3 reads TGTGCCAGTAGGACGCCCGGGACGGCGGGTAGGGAGCAGTTCTTC. This chain joins TRBV19 and TRBJ2-1; D is possibly TRBD1 or TRBD2 (5 bases each). The V gene lost 6 bases and the J gene lost 10 bases, with 22 bases spanning the gap. The CDR3 is made up of 15 amino acids. Germline V gene lookup returns CDR1 LNHDA and CDR2 SQIVND (reference sequence).